What follows are 28 T cell receptor beta chains derived from one specimen sequenced in a study of blood T cell repertoires in COVID-19. The method was immunoSEQ multiplex PCR; TCRdb's version includes in-frame clones alone and lacks a portion of them. The sample yields about 240,000 clones, around 89% seen once. The sequenced sample consisted of PBMCs or T cells enriched from blood (not recorded which). The receptors come from a man aged 35 to 55 who had recovered from COVID-19.

The V call is TRBV28, the J call TRBJ2-7, with TRBD2 matching over 10 bases. Germline CDR1 reads MDHEN; CDR2 reads SYDVKM. CDR3 length: 19 residues. V lost 6 bases, J lost 4 bases, and 21 bases stayed unmatched. CDR3 residues: CASSSTTPSGSRGRYEQYF. The CDR3, as DNA: TGTGCCAGCAGCTCTACAACCCCTAGCGGGAGTCGTGGAAGGTACGAGCAGTACTTC.

This clone was counted a few times. The V and J genes are TRBV6-5 and TRBJ1-2; D not resolved. V dropped 2 bases and J dropped 3 bases, with 13 bases sitting between them. Germline loops: CDR1 MNHEY, CDR2 SVGAGI. This CDR3 contains 15 residues. The CDR3 loop reads CASSYDADSDYGYTF. The CDR3 DNA reads as TGTGCCAGCAGTTACGATGCAGATTCCGACTATGGCTACACCTTC.

This chain links TRBV27 with TRBJ2-2; tentative D call: TRBD2 (6 bases). The CDR3 runs 13 residues. The germline V and J ends were trimmed by 8 bases and 4 bases, with 11 bases remaining between them. Germline CDR1 is MNHEY and CDR2 is SMNVEV (reference sequence). CDR3 region: CASVGRFTGELFF. The CDR3 DNA sequence: TGTGCCAGCGTGGGGAGGTTCACCGGGGAGCTGTTTTTT.

V usage is TRBV5-1 and J usage is TRBJ2-3; maybe TRBD2 (6 bases). Trimming shortened V by 4 bases and J by 6 bases, and 18 bases separated the two germline ends. The CDR3 loop spans 15 amino acids. Germline V gene data show CDR1 as SGHRS and CDR2 as YFSETQ. CDR3 sequence: CASSQGLGPRDTQYF. The CDR3 nucleotides are TGCGCCAGCAGCCAGGGACTGGGGCCGAGGGATACGCAGTATTTT.

In DNA, the CDR3 is TGTGCCAGCAGCTTAACGGGCGGGGCTGATGAAAAACTGTTTTTT. As protein: CASSLTGGADEKLFF. The chain employs TRBV7-2 and TRBJ1-4, with D tentatively TRBD1 (5 bases). The CDR3 has 15 amino acids. The ends were cut back, 2 bases at V and 6 bases at J, with 13 bases in the middle. Germline CDR1 SGHTA, CDR2 FQGNSA.

The chain recombines TRBV7-8 with TRBJ2-7; TRBD2 aligns across 11 bases. The germline V gene encodes CDR1 SGHVS and CDR2 FQNEAQ. CDR3 length: 15 residues. V lost 5 bases to trimming and J lost 4 bases; unmatched junction nucleotides: 7. The CDR3 DNA sequence: TGTGCCAGCAGCCGGACTAGCGGGTCAAGGTACGAGCAGTACTTC. As protein: CASSRTSGSRYEQYF. The complete variable domain, with remaining parts taken from reference TRBV7-8 and TRBJ2-7, reads GAGVSQSPRYKVAKRGQDVALRCDPISGHVSLFWYQQALGQGPEFLTYFQNEAQLDKSGLPSDRFFAERPEGSVSTLKIQRTQQEDSAVYLCASSRTSGSRYEQYFGPGTRLTVT.

The CDR3 nucleotides read TGTGCCAGCAGCTTAGACAGCTCCTACGAGCAGTACTTC. Translated, it gives CASSLDSSYEQYF. This rearrangement joins TRBV7-2 to TRBJ2-7; D remains ambiguous. The V end lost 1 base, the J end lost 0 bases, and 4 bases lay between the germline ends. In germline, CDR1 is SGHTA, CDR2 FQGNSA. The length of the CDR3 is 13 residues.

The rearrangement joins TRBV6-5 to TRBJ1-4; 7 bases fit TRBD1. The germline V gene encodes CDR1 MNHEY and CDR2 SVGAGI. The J segment lost 7 bases and the V segment lost 0 bases, leaving 8 bases of the junction unmatched. CDR3 length: 16 residues. CDR3 DNA: TGTGCCAGCAGTTACTCCGTGGACAGGAATCGTGAAAAACTGTTTTTT. The encoded protein is CASSYSVDRNREKLFF.

The chain combines TRBV7-8 with TRBJ2-1; 12 bases line up with TRBD2. The CDR3 has 20 amino acids. CDR1 is SGHVS and CDR2 is FQNEAQ in the germline V gene. V gave up 5 bases and J gave up 2 bases; unmatched junction bases: 16. The DNA for the CDR3 is TGTGCCAGCAGCAAAACGGTGGGCAGACTAGCGGGAGAAACCTACAATGAGCAGTTCTTC. It translates to CASSKTVGRLAGETYNEQFF.

The chain carries TRBV7-9 and TRBJ1-1, with 7 bases identical to TRBD1. Germline values: CDR1 SEHNR, CDR2 FQNEAQ (reference sequence). The junction had 12 bases not matched to a gene; V was cut back by 2 bases and J by 12 bases. There are 14 residues in the CDR3. The CDR3 sequence is CASSLRGGAMGTFF. DNA of the CDR3: TGTGCCAGCAGCTTACGAGGGGGCGCGATGGGAACTTTCTTT.

This rearrangement joins TRBV25-1 to TRBJ1-1, with D uncertain. The CDR3 runs to 17 residues. Per the germline V gene, CDR1 is MGHDK and CDR2 is SYGVNS. The V and J ends lost 0 bases and 2 bases respectively, with 16 bases between them. CDR3 loop: CASSEYPGGPTNTEAFF. The CDR3 region has the DNA TGTGCCAGCAGTGAATACCCAGGAGGGCCCACTAACACTGAAGCTTTCTTT.

The V call is TRBV5-1, the J call TRBJ1-4; tentatively, D is TRBD1 (5 bases). Trimming removed 0 bases from V and 4 bases from J, with 16 bases in between. Germline lookup yields CDR1 SGHRS and CDR2 YFSETQ. The CDR3 sequence is 17 residues long. DNA of the CDR3: TGCGCCAGCAGCTTGGCCCAGGGAATAAGGAGTAATGAAAAACTGTTTTTT. It is translated as CASSLAQGIRSNEKLFF. Drawing the rest from reference TRBV5-1 and TRBJ1-4, the complete variable domain is KAGVTQTPRYLIKTRGQQVTLSCSPISGHRSVSWYQQTPGQGLQFLFEYFSETQRNKGNFPGRFSGRQFSNSRSEMNVSTLELGDSALYLCASSLAQGIRSNEKLFFGSGTQLSVL.

The chain uses TRBV19 and TRBJ2-1, with D perhaps TRBD2 (5 bases). Germline CDR1 reads LNHDA; CDR2 reads SQIVND (reference sequence). V was clipped by 7 bases and J by 0 bases, with 10 bases between them. This CDR3 has 14 amino acids. CDR3 coding DNA: TGTGCCAGTACTCCGGGGAACTCCTACAATGAGCAGTTCTTC. Amino acid sequence: CASTPGNSYNEQFF.

This clone has just a few counts. This chain joins TRBV7-3 and TRBJ2-5, with D possibly matching TRBD2 (6 bases). The CDR3 loop spans 13 amino acids. Germline V gene sequence: CDR1 SGHTA, CDR2 FQGTGA. V shed 6 bases and J shed 2 bases, with 10 bases lying between them. CDR3: CASSRGLQETQYF. The CDR3 DNA reads TGTGCCAGCAGTAGAGGACTACAAGAGACCCAGTACTTC.

V usage is TRBV18 and J usage is TRBJ2-2, with TRBD1 matching 11 bases. Germline V gives CDR1 KGHSH, CDR2 LQKENI. The CDR3 spans 17 residues. V gave up 2 bases and J gave up 2 bases; unmatched junction bases: 4. The CDR3: CASSPGQGAANTGELFF. Here the CDR3 DNA reads TGTGCCAGCTCACCAGGACAGGGGGCGGCCAACACCGGGGAGCTGTTTTTT. Variable domain in full (rest from reference TRBV18 and TRBJ2-2): NAGVMQNPRHLVRRRGQEARLRCSPMKGHSHVYWYRQLPEEGLKFMVYLQKENIIDESGMPKERFSAEFPKEGPSILRIQQVVRGDSAAYFCASSPGQGAANTGELFFGEGSRLTVL.

The gene calls are TRBV5-5 and TRBJ1-1; D gene unclear. The CDR3 consists of 14 residues. The V end was cut by 2 bases, the J end by 4 bases, with 12 bases between. Germline CDR1 and CDR2: SGHKS and YYEKEE (reference sequence). The chain's CDR3 is CASSFQTRGTEAFF. The DNA of the CDR3 is TGTGCCAGCAGCTTCCAGACTCGGGGCACTGAAGCTTTCTTT.

The gene calls are TRBV5-1 and TRBJ1-4; a weak D match, TRBD1 (5 bases). Germline CDR1 reads SGHRS; CDR2 reads YFSETQ. V lost 0 bases to trimming and J lost 7 bases, with 16 bases between them. The CDR3 extends over 16 amino acids. The CDR3 DNA is TGCGCCAGCAGCTTGGCCCTCGGGGGGTCCTTTGAAAAACTGTTTTTT. Its translation is CASSLALGGSFEKLFF. The entire variable domain, with the rest obtained from reference TRBV5-1 and TRBJ1-4, is as follows: KAGVTQTPRYLIKTRGQQVTLSCSPISGHRSVSWYQQTPGQGLQFLFEYFSETQRNKGNFPGRFSGRQFSNSRSEMNVSTLELGDSALYLCASSLALGGSFEKLFFGSGTQLSVL.

This rearrangement joins TRBV6-5 to TRBJ1-1; 8 bases match TRBD1. The CDR3 totals 15 residues. V shed 0 bases, J shed 5 bases, and the junction held 5 bases outside the gene matches. Germline CDR1 MNHEY, CDR2 SVGAGI. The CDR3 reads CASSYSTGQVTEAFF. CDR3 bases: TGTGCCAGCAGTTACTCGACGGGACAGGTAACTGAAGCTTTCTTT.

This clone was detected only a few times. The rearrangement joins TRBV28 to TRBJ1-5; 7 positions match TRBD1. The V gene's germline CDR1 is MDHEN and CDR2 SYDVKM. The CDR3 loop spans 15 amino acids. V lost 2 bases to trimming and J lost 6 bases; unmatched junction nucleotides: 7. The CDR3 DNA reads as TGTGCCAGCAGTTTAATTCAGGGGGGAGTTCAGCCCCAGCATTTT. Its translation: CASSLIQGGVQPQHF.

V gene TRBV11-2 combines with J gene TRBJ2-2; 10 positions agree with TRBD2. The ends lost 6 bases at V and 3 bases at J; junction bases unmatched: 10. The CDR3 runs 17 residues. Germline V gives CDR1 SGHAT, CDR2 FQNNGV. CDR3 region: CASSRWLAGVDTGELFF. Here the CDR3 DNA reads TGTGCCAGCAGTCGTTGGCTAGCGGGAGTGGACACCGGGGAGCTGTTTTTT. Together with reference TRBV11-2 and TRBJ2-2, the CDR3 gives the full variable domain: EAGVAQSPRYKIIEKRQSVAFWCNPISGHATLYWYQQILGQGPKLLIQFQNNGVVDDSQLPKDRFSAERLKGVDSTLKIQPAKLEDSAVYLCASSRWLAGVDTGELFFGEGSRLTVL.

J is TRBJ2-2 and V is TRBV30; possible D gene TRBD2, 5 bases. This CDR3 contains 13 residues. Between the trimmed V and J ends, which lost 2 bases and 5 bases, there was a span of 9 bases. The germline V gene has CDR1 GTSNPN and CDR2 SVGIG (reference sequence). CDR3 bases: TGTGCCTGGAGTATCAGACTAACCGGGGAGCTGTTTTTT. It codes for CAWSIRLTGELFF.

This clone has a handful of counts. The gene calls are TRBV3-1 (or the pseudogene TRBV3-2) and TRBJ1-4; D is perhaps TRBD1 (6 bases). Between the trimmed V and J ends, which lost 4 bases and 7 bases, there was a span of 16 bases. This CDR3 has 15 residues. CDR1 is LGHDT and CDR2 is YNNKEL in the germline V gene (reference sequence). The CDR3 loop reads CASSPEQGVSEKLFF. The CDR3 nucleotides read TGTGCCAGCAGCCCGGAACAGGGTGTCAGTGAAAAACTGTTTTTT.

V gene TRBV27 combines with J gene TRBJ2-1; D possibly corresponds to TRBD1 (6 bases). This CDR3 is built from 14 residues. Trimming took 2 bases from V and 10 from J, leaving 15 bases between them. The germline CDR1 and CDR2 sequences are MNHEY and SMNVEV (reference sequence). The CDR3 coding sequence is TGTGCCAGCAGTTTAGGTACAGGGTGGTACGAGCAGTTCTTC. Its protein is CASSLGTGWYEQFF.

The chain uses TRBV24-1 and TRBJ1-5; 9 positions agree with TRBD1. Germline values: CDR1 KGHDR, CDR2 SFDVKD. The CDR3 spans 17 residues. V dropped 4 bases and J dropped 5; count of bases not matched to a gene: 11. In nucleotides, the CDR3 is TGTGCCACCAGTGAAACGTTGAAGGACAGGGGACATCAGCCCCAGCATTTT. Amino acids: CATSETLKDRGHQPQHF.

V usage is TRBV4-1 and J usage is TRBJ1-5; 7 bases agree with TRBD1. Per the germline V gene, CDR1 is MGHRA and CDR2 is YSYEKL. The V and J ends lost 1 base and 5 bases, in that order; junction bases with no gene match: 11. The CDR3 covers 17 residues. CDR3 residues: CASSQAEGGRSYQPQHF. CDR3 nucleotide sequence: TGCGCCAGCAGCCAAGCAGAAGGGGGCCGATCGTATCAGCCCCAGCATTTT.

This chain links TRBV7-2 with TRBJ2-2, with a possible D match to TRBD2 (6 bases). The CDR3 consists of 15 residues. Per the germline V gene, CDR1 is SGHTA and CDR2 is FQGNSA. Trimming left V 5 bases short and J 7 bases short, with 17 bases between. The CDR3 DNA reads as TGTGCCAGCAGCACGGTGCGGGGTGGGGTCGGGGAGCTGTTTTTT. This translates into CASSTVRGGVGELFF.

The chain couples TRBV7-9 to TRBJ1-2; D might be TRBD1 (5 bases). This CDR3 is built from 14 residues. Germline V gene sequence: CDR1 SEHNR, CDR2 FQNEAQ (reference sequence). V shed 5 bases and J shed 0 bases, with 10 bases lying between them. For the CDR3, the DNA is TGTGCCAGCAGCGGCAGGGCTCCTAACTATGGCTACACCTTC. Translated, it gives CASSGRAPNYGYTF.

This chain links TRBV29-1 with TRBJ2-3; 9 positions match TRBD2. There are 14 residues in the CDR3. From germline, CDR1 is SQVTM and CDR2 ANQGSEA. V lost 3 bases, J lost 3 bases, and 4 bases stayed unmatched. The CDR3 loop reads CSVESGLATDTQYF. The CDR3 DNA reads TGCAGCGTTGAGAGTGGACTAGCGACAGATACGCAGTATTTT.